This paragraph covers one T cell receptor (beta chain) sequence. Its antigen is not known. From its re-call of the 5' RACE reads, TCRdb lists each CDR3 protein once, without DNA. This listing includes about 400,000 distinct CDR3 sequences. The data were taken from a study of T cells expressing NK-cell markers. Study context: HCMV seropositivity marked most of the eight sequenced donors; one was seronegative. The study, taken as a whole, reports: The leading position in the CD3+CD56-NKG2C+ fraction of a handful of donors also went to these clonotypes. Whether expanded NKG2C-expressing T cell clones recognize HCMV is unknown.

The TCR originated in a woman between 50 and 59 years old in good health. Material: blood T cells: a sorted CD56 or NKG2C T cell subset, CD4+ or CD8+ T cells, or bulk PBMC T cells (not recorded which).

CDR3 sequence reads: CSARNRGDTEAFF. The gene calls are TRBV20-1 and TRBJ1-1; TCRdb proposes TRBD1, but this gene call is untestable without DNA. CDR1 and CDR2 (germline): DFQATT, SNEGSKA (reference sequence). This CDR3 comprises 13 residues.